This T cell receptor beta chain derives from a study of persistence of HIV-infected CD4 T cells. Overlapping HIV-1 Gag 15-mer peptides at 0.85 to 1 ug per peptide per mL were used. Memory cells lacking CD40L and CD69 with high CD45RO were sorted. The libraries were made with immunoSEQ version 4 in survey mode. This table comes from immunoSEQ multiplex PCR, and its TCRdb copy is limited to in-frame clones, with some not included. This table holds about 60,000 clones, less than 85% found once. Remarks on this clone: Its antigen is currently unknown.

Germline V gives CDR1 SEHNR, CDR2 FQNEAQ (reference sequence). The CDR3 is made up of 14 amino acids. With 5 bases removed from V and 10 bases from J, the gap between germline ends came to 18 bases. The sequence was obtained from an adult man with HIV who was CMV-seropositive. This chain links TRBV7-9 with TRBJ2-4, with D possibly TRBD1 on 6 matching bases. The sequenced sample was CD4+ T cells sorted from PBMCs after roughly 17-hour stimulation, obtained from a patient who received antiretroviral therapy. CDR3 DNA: TGTGCCAGCAGCCCACAAAAGGGGGTTTGGATTCAGTACTTC. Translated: CASSPQKGVWIQYF.